These 9 T cell receptor beta chains came from one sample sequenced in a study of CD8 T cells in ankylosing spondylitis. General study points: A TCR beta motif of under ten highly homologous variants appeared characteristic of ankylosing spondylitis blood.

TCRdb analysed the 5' RACE reads with MiXCR anew, one entry per CDR3 protein. This table has around 540,000 distinct CDR3 sequences, roughly 12% appearing once. For these receptors, no antigen is known. Sample: blood, either unsorted or a sorted T cell fraction (not recorded which). The receptors were gathered from a male donor with ankylosing spondylitis.

The chain joins TRBV5-5 to TRBJ2-7; a possible D gene is TRBD1 (5 bases). The V gene lost 0 bases and the J gene lost 2 bases, with 12 bases spanning the gap. This CDR3 is 15 amino acids long. Germline V gene sequence: CDR1 SGHKS, CDR2 YYEKEE (reference sequence). The CDR3 bases are TGTGCCAGCAGCTTGGGTCAGGGTGTTACCTACGAGCAGTACGTC. Translated, it gives CASSLGQGVTYEQYV.

The chain joins TRBV7-2 to TRBJ2-1; unclear D gene. The CDR3 loop spans 13 amino acids. Trimming took 3 bases from V and 7 from J, leaving 10 bases between them. From germline, CDR1 is SGHTA and CDR2 FQGNSA. CDR3 in DNA: TGTGCCAGCAGCTTCGTAGGGTTTAATGAGCAGTTCTTC. It encodes CASSFVGFNEQFF. The variable domain in full, with the rest retrieved from reference TRBV7-2 and TRBJ2-1, is GAGVSQSPSNKVTEKGKDVELRCDPISGHTALYWYRQSLGQGLEFLIYFQGNSAPDKSGLPSDRFSAERTGGSVSTLTIQRTQQEDSAVYLCASSFVGFNEQFFGPGTRLTVL.

There are a few counts of this clonotype. V is TRBV7-2 and J is TRBJ2-7; D remains ambiguous. The CDR3 consists of 12 residues. The germline V gene encodes CDR1 SGHTA and CDR2 FQGNSA. Trimming shortened V by 3 bases and J by 6 bases, and 9 bases separated the two germline ends. CDR3 region: CASSFGVGEQYV. In DNA, the CDR3 is TGTGCCAGCAGCTTTGGGGTGGGCGAGCAGTACGTC.

At least ten counts were recorded for this clonotype. The J gene is TRBJ1-5, the V gene TRBV20-1; D unclear. From germline, CDR1 is DFQATT and CDR2 SNEGSKA (reference sequence). CDR3 length: 13 residues. The V end was cut by 3 bases, the J end by 0 bases, with 6 bases between. DNA of the CDR3: TGCAGTGCTAGGGCAGATAGCAATCAGCCCCAGCATTTT. Translated: CSARADSNQPQHF.

This clonotype has ten or more counts. The J gene is TRBJ2-1, the V gene TRBV5-1, with a possible D match to TRBD2 (6 bases). The CDR3 runs 14 residues. Trimming stripped 4 bases from V and 4 bases from J, with 12 bases between. Germline V gene data show CDR1 as SGHRS and CDR2 as YFSETQ. The CDR3 loop reads CASSADGRYNEQFF. The CDR3 DNA reads as TGCGCCAGCAGCGCGGATGGGAGGTACAATGAGCAGTTCTTC.

The chain has TRBV13 and TRBJ2-2; 11 bases agree with TRBD2. The CDR3 runs to 15 residues. J gave up 7 bases and V 5 bases, and 6 bases lay outside the gene matches. Germline CDR1 PRHDT, CDR2 FYEKMQ (reference sequence). CDR3 DNA sequence: TGTGCCAGCAGCATTCTAGCGGGAGGCAACGGGGAGCTGTTTTTT. Its translation: CASSILAGGNGELFF.

The chain joins TRBV27 to TRBJ1-4; D is undetermined. Germline assignment: CDR1 MNHEY and CDR2 SMNVEV (reference sequence). V was shortened by 6 bases and J by 8 bases, with 16 bases between the two germline ends. There are 14 residues in the CDR3. CDR3 amino acids: CASSPYGGGEKLFF. The DNA of the CDR3 is TGTGCCAGCAGCCCCTACGGAGGTGGCGAAAAACTGTTTTTT.

There are many counts of this clonotype. The chain joins TRBV12-3 or TRBV12-4 to TRBJ1-5; D gene uncertain. V shed 7 bases and J shed 5 bases, with 12 bases lying between them. The CDR3 sequence is 13 residues long. The CDR3 region is CASTKFMDQPQHF. The CDR3 DNA reads as TGTGCCAGCACCAAATTCATGGATCAGCCCCAGCATTTT.

To note about this clonotype: One junction end does not reproduce the germline sequence, and a read error may be involved. This chain links TRBV20-1 with TRBJ2-1, with TRBD2 identical over 10 bases. The length of the CDR3 is 14 residues. The germline V gene encodes CDR1 DFQATT and CDR2 SNEGSKA (reference sequence). CDR3 residues: CSPRGAGGYNEQFF. CDR3 bases: TGCAGTCCTAGGGGAGCGGGAGGGTACAATGAGCAGTTCTTC.